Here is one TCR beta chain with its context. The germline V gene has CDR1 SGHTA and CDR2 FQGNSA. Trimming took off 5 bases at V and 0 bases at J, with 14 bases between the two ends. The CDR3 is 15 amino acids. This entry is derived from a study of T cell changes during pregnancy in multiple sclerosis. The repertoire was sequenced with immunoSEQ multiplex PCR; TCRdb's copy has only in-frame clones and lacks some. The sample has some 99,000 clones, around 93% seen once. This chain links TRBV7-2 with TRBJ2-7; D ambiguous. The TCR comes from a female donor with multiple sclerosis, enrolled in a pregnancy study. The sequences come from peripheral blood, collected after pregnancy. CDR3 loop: CASSRDYSSSYEQYF. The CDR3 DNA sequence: TGTGCCAGCAGCCGAGATTACAGCAGCTCCTACGAGCAGTACTTC.